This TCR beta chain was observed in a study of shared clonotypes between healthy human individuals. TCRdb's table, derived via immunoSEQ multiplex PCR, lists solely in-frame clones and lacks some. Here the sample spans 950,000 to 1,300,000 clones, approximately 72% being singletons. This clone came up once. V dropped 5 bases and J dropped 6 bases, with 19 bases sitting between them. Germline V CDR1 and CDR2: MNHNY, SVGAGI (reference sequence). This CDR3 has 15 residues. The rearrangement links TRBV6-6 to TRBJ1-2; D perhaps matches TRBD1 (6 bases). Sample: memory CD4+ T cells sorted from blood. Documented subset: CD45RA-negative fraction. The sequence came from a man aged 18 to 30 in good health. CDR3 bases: TGTGCCAGCAGTCACCGGGACACCGGGGGCCATGGCTACACCTTC. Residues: CASSHRDTGGHGYTF.